The rows below give T cell receptor beta chains drawn from one sample of a study of cytomegalovirus exposure and HLA in healthy donors. Profiled with immunoSEQ multiplex PCR; TCRdb holds only in-frame clones, not every one. This table holds over 200,000 clones, 70% to 85% found once. The sample was PBMCs. These receptors were collected from a woman in her 40s in good health and CMV-seronegative. The CDR3 runs from the conserved cysteine through the conserved F or W. Size is stated for part of the rows, as once, few or many counts, or as a class when the clone is expanded.

size	V	CDR3
-	TRBV5-1	CASTLGASYNSPLHF
-	TRBV7-9	CASSHRQGGYQETQYF
-	TRBV29-1	CSVGDSSYEQYF
-	TRBV5-1	CASSLVTSGTETQYF
-	TRBV7-9	CASSFITTSGETDTQYF
few	TRBV5-6	CASSSLGRNIGELFF
-	TRBV11-3	CASSLGTGHHEQYF
-	TRBV5-6	CASSPLPTGSLPYGYTF
once	TRBV7-3	CASSPRRQGANGELFF
-	TRBV7-9	CASSSSAGTAYEQYF
-	TRBV2	CASSRGNQPQHF
-	TRBV7-6	CASSSQGVDTEAFF
-	TRBV10-3	CAISPRDSSYEQYF
-	TRBV7-2	CASSPRVSYNEQFF
-	TRBV30	CAWTDRIGVYTEAFF
-	TRBV6-1	CASSELDRGDEQYF
-	TRBV7-9	CASSPSGYEQYF
-	TRBV11-3	CASSLVVGASGANVLTF